This T cell receptor beta chain was recorded in a study of T cells in Graves' hyperthyroidism and ophthalmopathy. The overall study: Peripheral blood was secured at the point of initial diagnosis, before any treatment.

V dropped 8 bases and J dropped 1 base, with 11 bases sitting between them. CDR3 length: 14 amino acids. Germline assignment: CDR1 SEHNR and CDR2 FQNEAQ (reference sequence). TCR beta CDR3 sequences were amplified from RNA transcripts. HTBI primers were employed in a first-round RT-PCR of the TCR CDR3. TCRdb fed the multiplex PCR reads into MiXCR, producing one record per CDR3 protein. The table includes around 690,000 distinct CDR3 sequences, about a fifth detected once. Ophthalmopathy cases scored 3 or more on the Clinical Activity Score and 4 or more on NOSPECS grade, with duration below 3 months. Fresh peripheral blood, around 10 ml, yielded the PBMCs.

The sequence derives from a man aged 25-45 years with Graves' ophthalmopathy. The source material was blood. The chain combines TRBV7-9 with TRBJ2-2, with D possibly TRBD2 on 6 matching bases. CDR3 sequence reads: CASLGGRNTGELFF. In DNA, the CDR3 is TGTGCCAGCTTGGGAGGCAGGAACACCGGGGAGCTGTTTTTT.